Listed here are 2 T cell receptor beta chains from one sample, sequenced in a study of T cells expressing NK-cell markers. TCRdb re-called the 5' RACE reads and shows each CDR3 protein once, DNA omitted. This sample's clone table lists 400,000 to 550,000 distinct CDR3 sequences. Sequencing used blood T cells: a sorted CD56 or NKG2C T cell subset, CD4+ or CD8+ T cells, or bulk PBMC T cells (not recorded which). These TCRs come from a woman aged 18 to 75 in good health.

The CDR3 region is CSASGPRRVTDTQYF. V usage is TRBV20-1 and J usage is TRBJ2-3; TCRdb outputs TRBD1, but without DNA this stays unchecked. The CDR3 covers 15 residues. Germline V CDR1 and CDR2: DFQATT, SNEGSKA (reference sequence).

This sequence joins TRBV20-1 and TRBJ2-2; the D gene TCRdb calls, TRBD2, cannot be checked with no DNA. Germline lookup yields CDR1 DFQATT and CDR2 SNEGSKA (reference sequence). The CDR3 sequence is 13 residues long. This chain's CDR3 is CSGWDSNTGELFF.